Sequencing of this TCR beta chain was carried out in a study of T cells in women clearing cervical HPV infection. Note on this clone: As yet, its antigen is unknown. The read ends 3 residues early relative to the CDR3; the germline J gene fills the gap.

MY09/MY11 PCR detected cervical HPV DNA; dot-blot assigned genotypes. Study-level points and caveats: TRBV6-7 relative abundance averaged approximately 0.1% in cases and 0.15% to 0.2% in controls.

Germline CDR1 and CDR2: SGHRS and YFSETQ. The CDR3 is made up of 15 amino acids. V lost 0 bases and J 0 bases, leaving 7 bases between the germline ends. Sequencing used immunoSEQ multiplex PCR; TCRdb keeps in-frame clones, though not all of them. In all, the sample yields around 40,000 clones. The TCR was taken from a woman between 18 and 75 years old with a cervical HPV16 infection that either progressed to CIN3+ or cleared (not recorded which). Sequenced sample: blood buffy coat. The V and J genes are TRBV5-1 and TRBJ2-1; D is unresolved. The sequenced part of the CDR3 DNA is TGCGCCAGCAGCTTGGTTGTTAGCTCCTACAATGAG. It yields the protein CASSLVVSSYNE. The whole CDR3 sequence reads CASSLVVSSYNEQFF.